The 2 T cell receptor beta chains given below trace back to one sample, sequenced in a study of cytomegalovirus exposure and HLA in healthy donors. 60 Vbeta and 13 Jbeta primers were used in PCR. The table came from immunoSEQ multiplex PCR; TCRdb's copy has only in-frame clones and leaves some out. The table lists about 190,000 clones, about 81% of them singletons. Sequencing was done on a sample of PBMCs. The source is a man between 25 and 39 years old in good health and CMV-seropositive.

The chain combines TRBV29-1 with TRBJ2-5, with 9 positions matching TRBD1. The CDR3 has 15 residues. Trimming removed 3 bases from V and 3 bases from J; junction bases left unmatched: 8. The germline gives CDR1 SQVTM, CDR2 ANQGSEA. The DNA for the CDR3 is TGCAGCGTTGAGGGAGGGACAGGGAGGAAAGAGACCCAGTACTTC. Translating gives CSVEGGTGRKETQYF.

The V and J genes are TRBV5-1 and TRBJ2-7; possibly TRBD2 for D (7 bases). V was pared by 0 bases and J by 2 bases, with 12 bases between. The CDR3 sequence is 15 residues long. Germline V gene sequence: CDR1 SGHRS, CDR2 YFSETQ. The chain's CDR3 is CASSLAGGGAYEQYF. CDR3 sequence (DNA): TGCGCCAGCAGCTTGGCCGGAGGGGGGGCCTACGAGCAGTACTTC.